Detailed here is one T cell receptor beta chain. This sample is part of a study of blood T cell repertoires in COVID-19. Looking at the study overall: Acute and convalescent COVID-19 samples came from the United States, Italy and Spain. In each case, the material was cDNA or gDNA derived from T cells, B-cell-depleted T cells, or PBMCs.

Original data processing: Reference gene primer amplification yielded estimated nucleated cell counts. Some clones are missing from TCRdb's copy, which holds only in-frame ones; the method was immunoSEQ multiplex PCR. V, J and clone size reflect that table, while D and trimming were determined from the DNA. This table has approximately 180,000 clones, over 75% appearing once. The clonotype was recovered from a human donor with active or convalescent COVID-19. The donor label of this sample is uncertain. What was sequenced was peripheral blood.

CDR3 in amino acids: CASSGRGMKNEKLFF. CDR3 sequence (DNA): TGTGCCAGCTCCGGCAGGGGAATGAAAAATGAAAAACTGTTTTTT. The V gene is TRBV28, the J gene TRBJ1-4, with TRBD1 as a possible D gene (6 bases). The CDR3 is 15 residues long. Looked up from germline, CDR1 is MDHEN and CDR2 is SYDVKM. V was trimmed by 8 bases and J by 5 bases, leaving 18 bases between them.